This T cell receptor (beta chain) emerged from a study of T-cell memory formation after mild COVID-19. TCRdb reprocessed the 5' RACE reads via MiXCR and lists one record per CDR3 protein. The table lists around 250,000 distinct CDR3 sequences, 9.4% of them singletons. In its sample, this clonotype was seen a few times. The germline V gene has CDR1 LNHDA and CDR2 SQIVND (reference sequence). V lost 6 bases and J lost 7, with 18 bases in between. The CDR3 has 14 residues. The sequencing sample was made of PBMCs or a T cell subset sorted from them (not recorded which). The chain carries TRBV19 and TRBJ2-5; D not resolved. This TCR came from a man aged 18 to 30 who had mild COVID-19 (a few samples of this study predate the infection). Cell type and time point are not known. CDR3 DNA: TGTGCCAGTAGGGGTGACTCGACTCGTGGGACCCAGTACTTC. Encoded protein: CASRGDSTRGTQYF.